This T cell receptor (beta chain) was found in a study of control samples from healthy donors and cancer patients. Data came from immunoSEQ multiplex PCR; TCRdb stores just in-frame clones and leaves some out. Here the sample spans 150,000 to 200,000 clones, around 91% being singletons. The CDR3 is 14 amino acids. Germline values: CDR1 MNHNS, CDR2 SASEGT. The junction had 1 base not matched to a gene; V was cut back by 3 bases and J by 5 bases. The chain uses TRBV6-1 and TRBJ1-6; 7 nucleotides match TRBD1. Sequencing was done on a sample of blood. The TCR comes from a woman aged 25 to 39 in good health. CDR3 coding DNA: TGTGCCAGCAGTGAGGGGACAGATAATTCACCCCTCCACTTT. This gives the protein CASSEGTDNSPLHF.